These T cell receptor beta chains were read from a single sample in a study of early T cells in non-severe SARS-CoV-2 infection. TCRdb independently ran MiXCR on the 5' RACE reads; one entry per CDR3 protein. The sample includes 75,000 or so distinct CDR3 sequences, roughly 10% of them seen just once. The sequencing used whole blood, collected at baseline. All receptors derive from an adult who was a healthcare worker with PCR-confirmed SARS-CoV-2 infection or an uninfected control (not recorded which). Each CDR3 is given with its conserved first and last residue. Fields, in order: J gene, D gene, CDR3 length, V gene, clone size, CDR3 protein, CDR3 DNA. The D gene is left open where the match is weak. The size of a clone is reported for some rows only, either as once, few or many, or as a class for expanded clones.

TRBJ2-7,NA,15,TRBV6-1,many,CASSEEGRPPYEQYF,TGTGCCAGCAGTGAAGAGGGGCGCCCGCCCTACGAGCAGTACTTC
TRBJ2-2,TRBD2,15,TRBV4-2,NA,CASSRNAGDTGELFF,TGTGCCAGCAGCCGGAACGCGGGGGACACCGGGGAGCTGTTTTTT
TRBJ2-6,NA,17,TRBV28,once,CASSLSWPGSGANVLTF,TGTGCCAGCAGTTTATCGTGGCCGGGATCTGGGGCCAACGTCCTGACTTTC
TRBJ2-3,TRBD1,17,TRBV2,few,CASSDLWGQGRSDTQYF,TGTGCCAGCAGCGACCTCTGGGGACAGGGTCGGTCAGATACGCAGTATTTT
TRBJ1-1,TRBD1,16,TRBV3-1,many,CASSQASGQATTEAFF,TGTGCCAGCAGCCAAGCGTCCGGACAGGCAACAACTGAAGCTTTCTTT
TRBJ2-7,NA,16,TRBV6-5,NA,CASSRSGGEENYEQYF,TGTGCCAGCAGTCGCTCGGGCGGGGAGGAGAACTACGAGCAGTACTTC
TRBJ1-2,NA,15,TRBV10-3,many,CAISELRDSNYGYTF,TGTGCCATCAGTGAACTTAGGGATTCTAACTATGGCTACACCTTC
TRBJ1-2,NA,15,TRBV20-1,few,CSARDLTRGQGGYTF,TGCAGTGCTAGAGATCTCACCCGGGGGCAGGGTGGCTACACCTTC
TRBJ1-2,NA,10,TRBV20-1,NA,CSGRGDGYTF,TGCAGTGGGAGAGGCGATGGCTACACCTTC
TRBJ2-1,NA,14,TRBV18,few,CASSPPGLFNEQFF,TGTGCCAGCTCACCACCCGGTCTCTTCAATGAGCAGTTCTTC
TRBJ1-6,NA,16,TRBV5-4,many,CASSSGGSPNNSPLHF,TGTGCCAGCAGCTCCGGAGGCTCACCAAATAATTCACCCCTCCACTTT
TRBJ2-4,NA,14,TRBV12-3/TRBV12-4,few,CASSRSLGADIQYF,TGTGCCAGCAGCCGAAGTCTCGGGGCGGACATTCAGTACTTC
TRBJ2-7,TRBD1,14,TRBV5-1,NA,CASSHRDRVHEQYF,TGCGCCAGCAGCCACCGGGACAGGGTCCACGAGCAGTACTTC
TRBJ1-1,NA,16,TRBV12-3/TRBV12-4,NA,CASVEETKHTYTEAFF,TGTGCCAGCGTGGAAGAAACAAAACACACCTACACTGAAGCTTTCTTT
TRBJ1-1,TRBD1,14,TRBV2,few,CASSRDRVWTEAFF,TGTGCCAGCAGTAGGGACAGGGTGTGGACTGAAGCTTTCTTT
TRBJ2-6,NA,17,TRBV19,few,CASSILGTASGANVLTF,TGTGCCAGTAGTATTCTGGGAACTGCCTCTGGGGCCAACGTCCTGACTTTC
TRBJ1-1,NA,14,TRBV5-1,NA,CASSPSPTHTEAFF,TGCGCCAGCAGCCCCTCCCCTACCCACACTGAAGCTTTCTTT
TRBJ2-1,TRBD2,16,TRBV12-5,few,CASGSLAGGHYNEQFF,TGTGCTAGTGGTTCGCTAGCGGGAGGGCACTACAATGAGCAGTTCTTC
TRBJ2-3,TRBD2,16,TRBV5-1,NA,CASSRTSGSLRDTQYF,TGCGCCAGCAGCCGGACTAGCGGGAGTCTTCGGGATACGCAGTATTTT
TRBJ1-2,NA,12,TRBV29-1,NA,CSVDKTVYGYTF,TGCAGCGTTGATAAGACTGTTTATGGCTACACCTTC
TRBJ1-1,NA,15,TRBV7-3,NA,CASSSGVSLNTEAFF,TGTGCCAGCAGCTCAGGGGTCAGTTTGAACACTGAAGCTTTCTTT
TRBJ2-6,NA,15,TRBV5-1,NA,CASSDGSSGANVLTF,TGCGCCAGCAGCGATGGGAGCTCTGGGGCCAACGTCCTGACTTTC
TRBJ2-1,NA,16,TRBV19,NA,CASSRGRESSYNEQFF,TGTGCCAGTAGCAGGGGGCGGGAGAGCTCCTACAATGAGCAGTTCTTC
TRBJ1-1,TRBD1,16,TRBV4-2,NA,CASSPTGTETNTEAFF,TGTGCCAGCAGCCCTACCGGGACAGAGACCAACACTGAAGCTTTCTTT
TRBJ1-5,NA,13,TRBV19,few,CASSENSEQPQHF,TGTGCCAGTAGTGAAAATTCGGAGCAGCCCCAGCATTTT
TRBJ2-7,NA,13,TRBV5-1,many,CASSLAQGYEQHF,TGCGCCAGCAGCTTGGCGCAGGGGTACGAGCAGCACTTC
TRBJ2-3,NA,16,TRBV15,NA,CATSRVSDPGTDTQYF,TGTGCCACCAGCAGAGTGAGTGACCCGGGGACAGATACGCAGTATTTT
TRBJ2-7,NA,15,TRBV19,few,CASSPRGGNSYEQYF,TGTGCCAGTAGCCCCCGTGGGGGGAACTCCTACGAGCAGTACTTC
TRBJ2-6,NA,15,TRBV2,many,CASSDWSSGANVLTF,TGTGCCAGCAGTGATTGGAGCTCTGGGGCCAACGTCCTGACTTTC
TRBJ2-7,TRBD2,15,TRBV6-6,NA,CASSPLAGTSSEQYF,TGTGCCAGCAGTCCCCTAGCCGGGACTAGCTCCGAGCAGTACTTC
TRBJ1-5,NA,13,TRBV7-9,NA,CASSLGANQPQHF,TGTGCCAGCAGCTTAGGGGCTAATCAGCCCCAGCATTTT
TRBJ2-3,NA,15,TRBV11-2,many,CASSLLSSGTDTQYF,TGTGCCAGCAGCTTATTATCATCCGGAACAGATACGCAGTATTTT
TRBJ2-1,TRBD2,15,TRBV9,few,CASSVGGTSGNEQFF,TGTGCCAGCAGCGTAGGGGGTACTAGCGGGAATGAGCAGTTCTTC
TRBJ2-2,NA,15,TRBV7-8,few,CASSLGRTNTGELFF,TGTGCCAGCAGCTTGGGACGAACGAACACCGGGGAGCTGTTTTTT
TRBJ2-5,NA,13,TRBV7-9,few,CASSLGAKETQYF,TGTGCCAGCAGCTTGGGGGCCAAAGAGACCCAGTACTTC
TRBJ1-3,NA,16,TRBV30,medium-sized,CAWSVGGGFSGNTIYF,TGTGCCTGGAGTGTAGGTGGCGGATTCTCTGGAAACACCATATATTTT
TRBJ2-7,TRBD2,15,TRBV5-1,NA,CASRKMTSGSGEQYF,TGCGCCAGCAGAAAAATGACTAGCGGGAGTGGCGAGCAGTACTTC